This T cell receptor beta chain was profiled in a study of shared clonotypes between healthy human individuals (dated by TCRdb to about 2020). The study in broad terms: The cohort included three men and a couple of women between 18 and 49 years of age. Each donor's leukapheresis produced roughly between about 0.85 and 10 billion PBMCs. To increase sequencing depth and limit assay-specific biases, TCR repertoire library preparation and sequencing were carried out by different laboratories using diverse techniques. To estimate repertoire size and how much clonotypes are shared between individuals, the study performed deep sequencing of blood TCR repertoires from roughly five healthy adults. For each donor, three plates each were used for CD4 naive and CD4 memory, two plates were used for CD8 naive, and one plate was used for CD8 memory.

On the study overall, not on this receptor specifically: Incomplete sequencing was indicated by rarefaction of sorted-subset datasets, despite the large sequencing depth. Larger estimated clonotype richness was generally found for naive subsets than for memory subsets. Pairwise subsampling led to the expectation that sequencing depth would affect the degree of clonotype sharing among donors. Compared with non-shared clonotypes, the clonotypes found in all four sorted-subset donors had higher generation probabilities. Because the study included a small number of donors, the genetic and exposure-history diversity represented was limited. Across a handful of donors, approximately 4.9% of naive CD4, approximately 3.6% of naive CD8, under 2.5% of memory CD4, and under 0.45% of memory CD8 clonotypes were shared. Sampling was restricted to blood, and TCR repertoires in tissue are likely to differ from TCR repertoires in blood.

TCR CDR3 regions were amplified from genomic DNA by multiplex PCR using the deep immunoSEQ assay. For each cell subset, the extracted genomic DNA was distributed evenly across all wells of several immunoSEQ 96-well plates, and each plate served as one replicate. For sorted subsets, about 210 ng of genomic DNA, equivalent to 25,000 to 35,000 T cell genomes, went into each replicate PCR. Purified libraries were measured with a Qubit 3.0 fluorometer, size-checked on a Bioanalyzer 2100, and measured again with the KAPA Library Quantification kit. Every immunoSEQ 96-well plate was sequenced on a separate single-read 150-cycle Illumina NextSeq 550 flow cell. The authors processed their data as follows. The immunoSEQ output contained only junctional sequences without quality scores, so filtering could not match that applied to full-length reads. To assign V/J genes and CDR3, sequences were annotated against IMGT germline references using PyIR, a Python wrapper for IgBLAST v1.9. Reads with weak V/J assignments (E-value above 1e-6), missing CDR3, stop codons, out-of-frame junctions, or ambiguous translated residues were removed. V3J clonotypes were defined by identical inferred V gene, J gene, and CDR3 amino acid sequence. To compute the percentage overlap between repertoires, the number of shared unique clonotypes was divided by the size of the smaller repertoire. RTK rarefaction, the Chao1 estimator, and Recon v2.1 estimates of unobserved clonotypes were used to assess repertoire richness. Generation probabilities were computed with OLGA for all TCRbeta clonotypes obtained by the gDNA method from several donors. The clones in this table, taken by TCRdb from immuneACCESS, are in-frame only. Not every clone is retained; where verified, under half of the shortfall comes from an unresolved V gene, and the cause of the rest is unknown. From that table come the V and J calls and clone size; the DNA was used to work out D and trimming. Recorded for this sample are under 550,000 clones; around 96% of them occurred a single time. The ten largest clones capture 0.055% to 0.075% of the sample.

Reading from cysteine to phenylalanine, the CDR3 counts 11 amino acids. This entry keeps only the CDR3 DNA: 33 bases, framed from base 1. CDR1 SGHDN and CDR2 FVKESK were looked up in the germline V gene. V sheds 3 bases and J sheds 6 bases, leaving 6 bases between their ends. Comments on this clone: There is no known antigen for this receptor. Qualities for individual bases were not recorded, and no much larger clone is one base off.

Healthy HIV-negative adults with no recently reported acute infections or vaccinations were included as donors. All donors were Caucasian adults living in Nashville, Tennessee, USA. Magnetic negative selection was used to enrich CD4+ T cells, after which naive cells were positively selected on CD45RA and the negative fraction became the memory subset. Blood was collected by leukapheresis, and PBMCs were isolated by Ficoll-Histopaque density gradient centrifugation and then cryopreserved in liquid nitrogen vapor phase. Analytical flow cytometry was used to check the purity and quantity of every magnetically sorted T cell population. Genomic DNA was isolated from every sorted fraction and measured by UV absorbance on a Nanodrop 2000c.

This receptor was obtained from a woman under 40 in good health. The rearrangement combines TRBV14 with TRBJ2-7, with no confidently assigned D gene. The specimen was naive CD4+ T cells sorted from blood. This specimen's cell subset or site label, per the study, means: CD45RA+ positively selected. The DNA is TGTGCCAGCAGCCAGAATAGCGAGCAGTACTTC. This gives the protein CASSQNSEQYF.